These T cell receptor beta chains were read from a single sample in a study of blood T cell repertoires in COVID-19. The data were produced by immunoSEQ multiplex PCR, yet TCRdb's version contains in-frame clones alone and is incomplete. This table holds approximately 23,000 clones, less than 95% found once. Sequenced sample: peripheral blood. The receptors shown here come from a man aged 70 or older with acute or convalescent COVID-19. Both conserved end residues are part of each CDR3. D genes are given only for firm matches. Some rows mark clone size as missing; the rest say once, few, many or name a class of expanded clone.

D gene	V gene	clone size	J gene	CDR3 protein	CDR3 DNA
.	TRBV12-3/TRBV12-4	.	TRBJ1-2	CASSQGPYYGYTF	TGTGCCAGCAGCCAGGGTCCGTACTATGGCTACACCTTC
.	TRBV6-4	.	TRBJ2-7	CASSGVFRVRFYEQYF	TGTGCCAGCAGTGGGGTATTTCGGGTTAGGTTCTACGAGCAGTACTTC
.	TRBV7-2	.	TRBJ2-7	CASSTGRAGTYEQYF	TGTGCCAGCAGCACGGGACGGGCGGGAACCTACGAGCAGTACTTC
.	TRBV2	.	TRBJ2-1	CASSEIGQGAYNEQFF	TGTGCCAGCAGTGAAATAGGGCAGGGTGCCTACAATGAGCAGTTCTTC
TRBD2	TRBV7-2	.	TRBJ2-1	CASRPRLAATYNEQFF	TGTGCCAGCAGACCCAGACTAGCGGCCACCTACAATGAGCAGTTCTTC
TRBD2	TRBV2	.	TRBJ2-6	CASIGFSGGVSSGANVLTF	TGTGCCAGCATCGGGTTTAGCGGGGGGGTGAGCTCTGGGGCCAACGTCCTGACTTTC
.	TRBV6-2/TRBV6-3	.	TRBJ2-2	CASSYYGTPNTGELFF	TGTGCCAGCAGTTACTATGGGACACCGAACACCGGGGAGCTGTTTTTT
.	TRBV29-1	.	TRBJ2-5	CSVVVGLAFETQYF	TGCAGCGTTGTAGTTGGGCTAGCGTTTGAGACCCAGTACTTC
.	TRBV4-3	.	TRBJ1-4	CASSQEVYGEGEKLFF	TGCGCCAGCAGCCAAGAGGTCTACGGGGAGGGGGAAAAACTGTTTTTT
TRBD1	TRBV6-5	.	TRBJ1-2	CASSLGQEYGYTF	TGTGCCAGCAGTTTGGGACAGGAGTATGGCTACACCTTC
TRBD2	TRBV19	.	TRBJ2-1	CASSIIGGGGRSEQFF	TGTGCCAGTAGTATTATAGGCGGGGGGGGTAGGAGTGAGCAGTTCTTC
.	TRBV23-1	.	TRBJ2-5	CASSQSLRSQYF	TGCGCCAGCAGTCAATCACTACGTTCCCAGTACTTC
.	TRBV21-1	.	TRBJ2-1	CASTPFPNEQFF	TGTGCCAGCACCCCTTTCCCGAATGAGCAGTTCTTC
.	TRBV28	.	TRBJ2-2	CASRQNTGELFF	TGTGCCAGCAGACAAAACACCGGGGAGCTGTTTTTT
TRBD1	TRBV7-8	.	TRBJ1-2	CASSLGGGFGYTF	TGTGCCAGCAGCTTAGGAGGGGGCTTTGGCTACACCTTC
.	TRBV7-2	.	TRBJ1-3	CASSPTGFSGNTIYF	TGTGCCAGCAGCCCAACAGGTTTCTCTGGAAACACCATATATTTT
.	TRBV3-1/TRBV3-2	.	TRBJ1-5	CASSQDSRSNQPQHF	TGTGCCAGCAGCCAAGATTCCCGGAGCAATCAGCCCCAGCATTTT
TRBD2	TRBV15	.	TRBJ2-5	CATSRDPSGGSETQYF	TGTGCCACCAGCAGAGATCCTAGCGGGGGATCAGAGACCCAGTACTTC
TRBD1	TRBV7-9	once	TRBJ1-4	CASSSGQGHEKLFF	TGTGCCAGCAGCTCAGGACAGGGGCATGAAAAACTGTTTTTT
.	TRBV9	.	TRBJ2-3	CASSVTLGTDTQYF	TGTGCCAGCAGCGTAACTCTAGGCACAGATACGCAGTATTTT
.	TRBV11-2	.	TRBJ1-2	CASSLLGGGGYTF	TGTGCCAGCAGCTTATTGGGAGGAGGTGGCTACACCTTC
.	TRBV19	.	TRBJ2-7	CASSIGGPNGYEQYF	TGTGCCAGTAGTATCGGAGGGCCTAACGGTTACGAGCAGTACTTC
TRBD1	TRBV11-2	.	TRBJ2-1	CASSTQGAHTYNEQFF	TGTGCCAGCAGCACCCAGGGGGCGCACACCTACAATGAGCAGTTCTTC
.	TRBV7-2	.	TRBJ1-2	CASSNDRNYGYTF	TGTGCCAGCAGCAATGACAGGAACTATGGCTACACCTTC
.	TRBV18	.	TRBJ2-3	CASSPGGGTDTQYF	TGTGCCAGCTCACCAGGGGGCGGCACAGATACGCAGTATTTT
TRBD1	TRBV6-6	.	TRBJ1-1	CASSYSMGQGTTEAFF	TGTGCCAGCAGTTACTCGATGGGACAGGGCACCACTGAAGCTTTCTTT
.	TRBV5-1	.	TRBJ1-1	CASSLGRLTNTEAFF	TGCGCCAGCAGCTTGGGGCGGCTGACGAACACTGAAGCTTTCTTT
TRBD1	TRBV27	.	TRBJ1-6	CASSLTGNGSPLHF	TGTGCCAGCAGTTTGACAGGGAACGGGTCACCCCTCCACTTT
.	TRBV7-2	.	TRBJ1-4	CASSFVGATMFF	TGTGCCAGCAGCTTTGTGGGCGCGACGATGTTTTTT
TRBD1	TRBV19	.	TRBJ1-5	CASSIGTAYSNQPQHF	TGTGCCAGTAGTATCGGGACAGCCTATAGCAATCAGCCCCAGCATTTT
TRBD1	TRBV28	.	TRBJ1-1	CASSRQGLNTEAFF	TGTGCCAGCAGTCGACAGGGCTTGAACACTGAAGCTTTCTTT
.	TRBV21-1	.	TRBJ1-5	CASSKGGTREHSNQPQHF	TGTGCCAGCAGCAAAGGGGGGACAAGGGAACATAGCAATCAGCCCCAGCATTTT
.	TRBV28	once	TRBJ2-7	CASSSSSYEQYF	TGTGCCAGCAGCTCGAGCTCCTACGAGCAGTACTTC
.	TRBV27	.	TRBJ2-1	CASSYHPGGHSLGYNEQFF	TGTGCCAGCAGTTACCATCCGGGCGGGCACTCCCTAGGGTACAATGAGCAGTTCTTC
TRBD1	TRBV28	.	TRBJ1-5	CASGRTGPGQPQHF	TGTGCCAGCGGGAGGACAGGGCCGGGACAGCCCCAGCATTTT
TRBD2	TRBV7-6	.	TRBJ2-7	CASSSLLGTSAAYEQYF	TGTGCCAGCAGCTCCTTATTAGGGACTAGCGCTGCCTACGAGCAGTACTTC
.	TRBV23-1	few	TRBJ1-6	CASLPGSNSPLHF	TGCGCCAGCTTGCCGGGGTCTAATTCACCCCTCCACTTT
.	TRBV24-1	.	TRBJ1-2	CATSDPDKEAFYGYTF	TGTGCCACCAGTGATCCCGACAAGGAGGCCTTCTATGGCTACACCTTC
TRBD1	TRBV5-4	.	TRBJ1-2	CASSRPGTAYGYTF	TGTGCCAGCAGCCGACCAGGGACAGCCTATGGCTACACCTTC
TRBD2	TRBV19	.	TRBJ2-1	CASSSSGGSYNEQFF	TGTGCCAGTAGTTCTAGCGGGGGGTCCTACAATGAGCAGTTCTTC
.	TRBV2	.	TRBJ2-7	CASSVLLYEQYF	TGTGCCAGCAGTGTCCTTCTCTACGAGCAGTACTTC
.	TRBV7-8	.	TRBJ1-3	CASSSSDRTTIYF	TGTGCCAGCAGCTCCTCAGACAGGACCACCATATATTTT
.	TRBV6-2/TRBV6-3	.	TRBJ2-7	CASSYIPGQPSQYEQYF	TGTGCCAGCAGTTACATCCCAGGACAGCCGAGCCAATACGAGCAGTACTTC
TRBD2	TRBV19	.	TRBJ2-1	CASRASGRKYNEQFF	TGTGCCAGTAGGGCTAGCGGGAGAAAGTACAATGAGCAGTTCTTC
TRBD2	TRBV7-2	.	TRBJ2-2	CASSLTSGVSGTGELFF	TGTGCCAGCAGCTTGACTAGCGGGGTATCGGGCACCGGGGAGCTGTTTTTT
TRBD2	TRBV4-3	few	TRBJ2-1	CASSQDRAGGYNEQFF	TGCGCCAGCAGCCAAGATCGAGCGGGGGGGTACAATGAGCAGTTCTTC
TRBD1	TRBV4-2	.	TRBJ1-6	CASSQARAGGNSPLHF	TGTGCCAGCAGCCAAGCGCGGGCAGGGGGAAATTCACCCCTCCACTTT
TRBD2	TRBV27	.	TRBJ2-3	CASRAGTSGGGREYF	TGTGCCAGCAGGGCCGGGACTAGCGGGGGGGGGCGAGAGTATTTT
.	TRBV5-1	.	TRBJ1-4	CASSLLGFEKLFF	TGCGCCAGCAGCTTGCTGGGCTTTGAAAAACTGTTTTTT
.	TRBV28	.	TRBJ2-7	CASTPGSSYEQYF	TGTGCCAGCACCCCCGGGAGCTCCTACGAGCAGTACTTC